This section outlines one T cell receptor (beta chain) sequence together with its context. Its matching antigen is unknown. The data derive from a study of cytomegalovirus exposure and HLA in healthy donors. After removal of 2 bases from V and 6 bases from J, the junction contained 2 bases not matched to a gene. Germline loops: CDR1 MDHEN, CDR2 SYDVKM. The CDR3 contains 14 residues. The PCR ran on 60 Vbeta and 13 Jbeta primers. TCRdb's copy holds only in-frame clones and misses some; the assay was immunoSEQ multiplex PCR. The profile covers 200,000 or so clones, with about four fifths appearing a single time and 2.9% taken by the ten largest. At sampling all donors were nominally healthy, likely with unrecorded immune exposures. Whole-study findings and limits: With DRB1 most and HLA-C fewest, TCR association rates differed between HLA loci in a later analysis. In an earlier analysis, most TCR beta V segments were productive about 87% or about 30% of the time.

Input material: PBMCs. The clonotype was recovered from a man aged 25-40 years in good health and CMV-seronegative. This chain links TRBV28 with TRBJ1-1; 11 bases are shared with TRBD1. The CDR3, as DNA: TGTGCCAGCAGTTTAGGACAGGGGGCGGCTGAAGCTTTCTTT. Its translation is CASSLGQGAAEAFF.